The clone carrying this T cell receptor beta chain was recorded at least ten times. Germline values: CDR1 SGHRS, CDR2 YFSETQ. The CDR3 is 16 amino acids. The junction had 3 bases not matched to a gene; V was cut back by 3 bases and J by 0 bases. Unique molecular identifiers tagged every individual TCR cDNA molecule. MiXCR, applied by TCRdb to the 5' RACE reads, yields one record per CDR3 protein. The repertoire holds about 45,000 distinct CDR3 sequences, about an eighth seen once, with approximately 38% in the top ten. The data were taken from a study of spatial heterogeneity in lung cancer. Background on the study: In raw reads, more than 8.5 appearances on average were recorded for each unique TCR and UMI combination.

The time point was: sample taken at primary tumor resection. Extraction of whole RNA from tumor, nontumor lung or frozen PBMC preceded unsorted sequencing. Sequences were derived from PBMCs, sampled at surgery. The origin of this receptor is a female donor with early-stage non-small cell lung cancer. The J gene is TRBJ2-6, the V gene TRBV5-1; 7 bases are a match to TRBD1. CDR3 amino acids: CASSYYRGSGANVLTF. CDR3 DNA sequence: TGCGCCAGCAGCTATTACAGGGGCTCTGGGGCCAACGTCCTGACTTTC.